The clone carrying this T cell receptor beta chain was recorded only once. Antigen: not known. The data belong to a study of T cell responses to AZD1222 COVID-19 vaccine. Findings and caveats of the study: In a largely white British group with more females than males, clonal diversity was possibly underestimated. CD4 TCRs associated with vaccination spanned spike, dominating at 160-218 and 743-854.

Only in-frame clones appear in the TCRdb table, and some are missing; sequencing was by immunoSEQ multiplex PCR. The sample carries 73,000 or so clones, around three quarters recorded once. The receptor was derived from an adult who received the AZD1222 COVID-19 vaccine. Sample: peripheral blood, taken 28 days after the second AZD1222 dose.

CDR3 region: CASSPPRGMGTEAFF. Here the CDR3 DNA reads TGTGCCAGCAGCCCCCCCCGGGGGATGGGTACTGAAGCTTTCTTT. This chain uses TRBV5-4 with TRBJ1-1; D perhaps matches TRBD1 (5 bases). V shed 4 bases and J shed 5 bases, with 18 bases lying between them. Germline-derived CDR1 and CDR2 are SGHNT and YYREEE (reference sequence). This CDR3 spans 15 amino acids.